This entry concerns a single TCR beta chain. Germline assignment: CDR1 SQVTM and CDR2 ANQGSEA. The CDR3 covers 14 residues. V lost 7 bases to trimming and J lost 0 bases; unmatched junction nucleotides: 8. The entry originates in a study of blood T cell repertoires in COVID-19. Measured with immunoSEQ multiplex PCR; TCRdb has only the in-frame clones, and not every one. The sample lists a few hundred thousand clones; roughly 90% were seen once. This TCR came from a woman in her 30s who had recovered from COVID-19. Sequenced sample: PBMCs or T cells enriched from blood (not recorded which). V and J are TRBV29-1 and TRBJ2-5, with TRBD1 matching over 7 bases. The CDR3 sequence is CSAASGTDQETQYF. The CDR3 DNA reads TGCAGCGCAGCCTCCGGGACAGACCAAGAGACCCAGTACTTC.